This T cell receptor beta chain derives from a study of T cell repertoires in cytomegalovirus infection. A few counts support this clonotype. The CDR3 spans 13 residues. The V gene end was trimmed by 5 bases and the J gene end by 9 bases; junction bases not matched to a gene: 6. Per the germline V gene, CDR1 is SNHLY and CDR2 is FYNNEI. One entry per CDR3 protein results from TCRdb running MiXCR on the reads. The sample contains around 210,000 distinct CDR3 sequences, around 6.4% of which appear only once. The rearrangement uses TRBV2 and TRBJ2-7, with TRBD1 matching 11 bases. The source material was PBMCs. This sequence originates from a human donor in good health (CMV status not recorded). Some clones in this sample may be carry-over from other donors' samples. The CDR3 DNA is TGTGCCAGCAGTTCCCGGGACAGGGGGTGGCAGTACTTC. Encoded protein: CASSSRDRGWQYF.